The 25 T cell receptor beta chains below were found in one sample sequenced in a study of cytomegalovirus exposure and HLA in healthy donors. The method was immunoSEQ multiplex PCR; TCRdb's version includes in-frame clones alone and lacks a portion of them. The sample includes some 80,000 clones, approximately 96% of them seen just once. The sample taken for sequencing was PBMCs. The receptors originated from a woman aged 18-29 years in good health and CMV-seronegative.

The CDR3 protein is CASSPAGLGGDTQYF. As DNA, the CDR3 is TGTGCCAGCAGTCCCGCAGGCCTGGGGGGGGATACGCAGTATTTT. This chain uses TRBV27 with TRBJ2-3; TRBD2 aligns across 7 bases. Germline values: CDR1 MNHEY, CDR2 SMNVEV (reference sequence). Trimming cost V 5 bases and J 6 bases; bases outside gene matches: 11. The CDR3 covers 15 residues.

The CDR3 spells CASSLDRRNYGYTF. The CDR3 DNA reads TGCGCCAGCAGCTTGGATCGGCGGAACTATGGCTACACCTTC. This sequence joins TRBV5-1 and TRBJ1-2; D not certain. CDR1 SGHRS and CDR2 YFSETQ come from the germline V gene. The V end lost 0 bases, the J end lost 2 bases, and 8 bases lay between the germline ends. This CDR3 contains 14 residues.

V and J are TRBV5-1 and TRBJ1-6; D may be TRBD1 (5 bases). Trimming took 4 bases from V and 9 from J, leaving 11 bases between them. Germline V gene data show CDR1 as SGHRS and CDR2 as YFSETQ. The CDR3 length is 13 residues. Here the CDR3 reads CASSRIQGSPLHF. The CDR3 coding sequence is TGCGCCAGCAGCCGGATTCAGGGTTCACCCCTCCACTTT.

J is TRBJ2-3 and V is TRBV30; the D gene is possibly TRBD2 (5 bases). The CDR3 covers 18 residues. Deletions cut 1 base from V and 4 bases from J, with 24 bases between. Per the germline V gene, CDR1 is GTSNPN and CDR2 is SVGIG (reference sequence). CDR3 residues: CAWSALPGSPGGADTQYF. The CDR3 nucleotides are TGTGCCTGGAGTGCTCTCCCGGGTTCTCCCGGAGGCGCAGATACGCAGTATTTT.

The gene calls are TRBV6-5 and TRBJ2-7, with D perhaps TRBD2 (5 bases). The CDR3 consists of 15 residues. The germline V gene encodes CDR1 MNHEY and CDR2 SVGAGI. V dropped 5 bases and J dropped 0 bases, with 14 bases sitting between them. The CDR3 loop is CASSQPSGSSYEQYF. The DNA for the CDR3 is TGTGCCAGCAGTCAACCGAGCGGCAGCTCCTACGAGCAGTACTTC.

This chain links TRBV7-8 with TRBJ2-7, with TRBD2 identical over 7 bases. Germline V gene sequence: CDR1 SGHVS, CDR2 FQNEAQ. The CDR3 covers 13 residues. After removal of 3 bases from V and 7 bases from J, the junction contained 6 bases not matched to a gene. The CDR3 loop reads CASSFSGMGEQYF. The CDR3 DNA reads as TGTGCCAGCAGCTTCAGCGGGATGGGGGAGCAGTACTTC.

This clone was found once. The V and J genes are TRBV6-6 and TRBJ1-2; weak D call: TRBD1 (5 bases). CDR3 size: 14 residues. Deletions cut 6 bases from V and 5 bases from J, with 16 bases between. The germline V gene has CDR1 MNHNY and CDR2 SVGAGI (reference sequence). The CDR3 is CASSPLQGSYGYTF. For the CDR3, the DNA is TGTGCCAGCAGCCCTCTCCAGGGATCGTATGGCTACACCTTC.

This clone was found once. This CDR3 reads CASRRRDTDTQYF. The CDR3 bases are TGCGCCAGCAGGAGGCGGGACACAGATACGCAGTATTTT. V and J are TRBV5-1 and TRBJ2-3; the D gene is possibly TRBD2 (6 bases). CDR1 is SGHRS and CDR2 is YFSETQ in the germline V gene. The CDR3 contains 13 residues. V was pared by 5 bases and J by 2 bases, with 9 bases between.

The rearrangement uses TRBV2 and TRBJ1-5; D may be TRBD1 (5 bases). The germline CDR1 and CDR2 sequences are SNHLY and FYNNEI. This CDR3 is 14 amino acids long. V shed 6 bases and J shed 0 bases, with 9 bases lying between them. This CDR3 is CASRTVLSNQPQHF. CDR3 coding DNA: TGTGCCAGCAGGACAGTCCTTAGCAATCAGCCCCAGCATTTT. The variable domain in full, with the rest retrieved from reference TRBV2 and TRBJ1-5, is EPEVTQTPSHQVTQMGQEVILRCVPISNHLYFYWYRQILGQKVEFLVSFYNNEISEKSEIFDDQFSVERPDGSNFTLKIRSTKLEDSAMYFCASRTVLSNQPQHFGDGTRLSIL.

The CDR3 spells CATSTRQGAHTEAFF. The CDR3 DNA reads as TGTGCCACCAGCACCCGACAGGGGGCGCACACTGAAGCTTTCTTT. The rearrangement links TRBV15 to TRBJ1-1, with TRBD1 matching over 10 bases. This CDR3 comprises 15 residues. The V gene's germline CDR1 is LNHNV and CDR2 YYDKDF (reference sequence). Germline trimming cut 4 bases from V and 3 bases from J; bases unmatched to any gene: 5.

The V and J genes are TRBV14 and TRBJ2-7; 9 positions agree with TRBD2. This CDR3 has 15 amino acids. The trim removed 4 bases at V and 5 bases at J, leaving 9 bases unmatched. Germline V CDR1 and CDR2: SGHDN, FVKESK. CDR3 loop: CASSLKAGGFHEQYF. For the CDR3, the DNA is TGTGCCAGCAGCCTCAAAGCGGGAGGTTTTCACGAGCAGTACTTC.

The CDR3 loop is CASSQSTGEAFF. CDR3 nucleotides: TGTGCCAGCAGCCAAAGCACAGGGGAAGCTTTCTTT. This chain uses TRBV14 with TRBJ1-1; perhaps TRBD1 as D (6 bases). Trimming removed 2 bases at V and 8 bases at J, with 9 bases between. The CDR3 consists of 12 residues. Per germline, CDR1 SGHDN and CDR2 FVKESK.

The rearrangement joins TRBV29-1 to TRBJ2-1; unclear D gene. This CDR3 is 11 amino acids long. Germline V CDR1 and CDR2: SQVTM, ANQGSEA. V was trimmed by 5 bases and J by 5 bases, leaving 7 bases between them. The DNA for the CDR3 is TGCAGCGTTCAGGCTAACAATGAGCAGTTCTTC. Protein product: CSVQANNEQFF.

This chain uses TRBV10-3 with TRBJ1-1, with a possible D match to TRBD1 (5 bases). CDR3 size: 13 residues. CDR1 and CDR2 from the germline V gene are ENHRY and SYGVKD. Trimming stripped 10 bases from V and 3 bases from J, with 15 bases between. CDR3 coding DNA: TGTGCCACCACAGGTTCGGGGGACACTGAAGCTTTCTTT. Translation: CATTGSGDTEAFF.

This chain links TRBV28 with TRBJ2-1, with D possibly being TRBD1 (6 bases). The CDR3 consists of 16 residues. V lost 7 bases to trimming and J lost 5 bases, with 21 bases between them. The germline CDR1 and CDR2 sequences are MDHEN and SYDVKM. Here the CDR3 DNA reads TGTGCCAGCACCGCCTTCGTGGGGGCCGGGGACAATGAGCAGTTCTTC. This gives the protein CASTAFVGAGDNEQFF.

The gene calls are TRBV6-6 and TRBJ2-4; D remains unclear. The V and J ends lost 8 bases and 0 bases respectively, with 8 bases between them. The CDR3 contains 13 residues. CDR1 and CDR2 from the germline V gene are MNHNY and SVGAGI (reference sequence). CDR3 protein: CASPPQAKNIQYF. In DNA form, the CDR3 reads TGTGCCAGCCCCCCCCAAGCCAAAAACATTCAGTACTTC.

A remark on this clone: Other DNA sequences in this sample translate to the same CDR3. V is TRBV27 and J is TRBJ2-1; TRBD1 aligns across 9 bases. This CDR3 is built from 15 residues. Per the germline V gene, CDR1 is MNHEY and CDR2 is SMNVEV (reference sequence). V gave up 7 bases and J gave up 0 bases; unmatched junction bases: 4. CDR3 amino acids: CASNTGGSSYNEQFF. The CDR3 region has the DNA TGTGCCAGCAACACAGGGGGCTCCTCCTACAATGAGCAGTTCTTC.

The chain has TRBV27 and TRBJ1-2; no clear D. Germline-derived CDR1 and CDR2 are MNHEY and SMNVEV (reference sequence). The CDR3 has 14 amino acids. V was shortened by 3 bases and J by 0 bases, with 8 bases between the two germline ends. The DNA for the CDR3 is TGTGCCAGCAGTTTTCAAGGAGCTAACTATGGCTACACCTTC. It translates to CASSFQGANYGYTF.

The rearrangement uses TRBV9 and TRBJ2-1; tentatively, D is TRBD2 (6 bases). V lost 4 bases and J lost 8, with 16 bases in between. CDR3 length: 14 residues. Germline lookup yields CDR1 SGDLS and CDR2 YYNGEE. CDR3 region: CASSPRDPGDEQFF. CDR3 in DNA: TGTGCCAGCAGCCCCCGGGACCCGGGGGATGAGCAGTTCTTC.

This rearrangement joins TRBV7-6 to TRBJ2-5; D possibly corresponds to TRBD2 (6 bases). V was trimmed by 1 base and J by 9 bases, leaving 15 bases between them. The germline CDR1 and CDR2 sequences are SGHVS and FNYEAQ. The CDR3 consists of 14 residues. The CDR3 reads CASSLGGLYGPQYF. CDR3 coding DNA: TGTGCCAGCAGCTTAGGAGGACTATATGGTCCCCAGTACTTC.

The rearrangement joins TRBV7-9 to TRBJ1-3; perhaps TRBD1 as D (6 bases). The V gene lost 1 base and the J gene lost 3 bases, with 10 bases spanning the gap. Germline V CDR1 and CDR2: SEHNR, FQNEAQ (reference sequence). The CDR3 spans 15 residues. The CDR3 spells CASSLDTGIGNTIYF. In DNA, the CDR3 is TGTGCCAGCAGCTTAGATACAGGGATTGGAAACACCATATATTTT.

The chain joins TRBV23-1 to TRBJ2-5, with a weak D call TRBD1 (6 bases). TRBV23-1 is an open reading frame, and its role is uncertain. The CDR3 extends over 15 amino acids. V lost 4 bases to trimming and J lost 9 bases, with 21 bases between them. In nucleotides, the CDR3 is TGCGCCAGCAGTCGACTACAGGGATTTTTGGAGTCCCAGTACTTC. It is translated as CASSRLQGFLESQYF.

This rearrangement joins TRBV6-5 to TRBJ1-4, with D maybe TRBD1 (5 bases). CDR1 is MNHEY and CDR2 is SVGAGI in the germline V gene. CDR3 length: 15 residues. V was cut by 6 bases and J by 7 bases, with 18 bases left in between. The chain's CDR3 is CASRLSGTGSEKLFF. DNA for the CDR3: TGTGCCAGCAGACTATCCGGGACCGGGAGTGAAAAACTGTTTTTT.

The rearrangement joins TRBV9 to TRBJ2-2; 10 nucleotides line up with TRBD2. Trimming cost V 4 bases and J 6 bases; bases outside gene matches: 6. The CDR3 extends over 15 amino acids. The germline CDR1 and CDR2 sequences are SGDLS and YYNGEE. CDR3 DNA: TGTGCCAGCAGCCCTTGGACTAGCGGAGCCGGGGAGCTGTTTTTT. It encodes CASSPWTSGAGELFF.

This chain joins TRBV19 and TRBJ2-1; 10 bases map to TRBD2. V shed 5 bases and J 3 bases; nucleotides not matched to a gene: 7. The V gene's germline CDR1 is LNHDA and CDR2 SQIVND (reference sequence). This CDR3 has 16 residues. This CDR3 reads CASSVSGRAFYNEQFF. The CDR3 bases are TGTGCCAGTAGTGTAAGCGGGAGGGCTTTCTACAATGAGCAGTTCTTC.